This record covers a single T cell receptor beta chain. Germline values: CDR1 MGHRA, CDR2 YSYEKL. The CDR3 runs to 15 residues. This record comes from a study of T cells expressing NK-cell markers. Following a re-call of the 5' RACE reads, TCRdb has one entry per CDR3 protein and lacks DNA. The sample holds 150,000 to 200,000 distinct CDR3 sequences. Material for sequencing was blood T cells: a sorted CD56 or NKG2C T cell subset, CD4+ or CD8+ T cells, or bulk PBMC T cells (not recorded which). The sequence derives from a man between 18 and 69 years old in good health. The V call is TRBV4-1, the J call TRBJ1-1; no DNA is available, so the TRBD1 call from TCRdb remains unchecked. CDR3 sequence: CASSQPDRMNTEAFF.